These 9 T cell receptor beta chains were sequenced from one sample in a study of vaccination effects on CD4 cells after COVID-19. CD4+ T cells were isolated after 10 days of culture. Two-dose vaccination with either BNT162b2 or mRNA-1273 was given to the participants. No antigen has been assigned to these receptors. Produced via immunoSEQ multiplex PCR; TCRdb's table is partial and in-frame only. Of tens of thousands of clones detected, more than 60% appear once; the ten largest clones hold about 2.5%. Here the sequenced sample was CD4+ T cells from PBMCs cultured without peptide, taken after COVID-19 vaccination. These receptors were collected from a human donor who received a COVID-19 vaccine.

A single count supports this clone. The chain uses TRBV2 and TRBJ1-2; D gene uncertain. CDR3 length: 13 amino acids. Looked up from germline, CDR1 is SNHLY and CDR2 is FYNNEI. Between the trimmed V and J ends, which lost 3 bases and 2 bases, there was a span of 7 bases. CDR3 region: CASSDSLNYGYTF. The CDR3 nucleotides read TGTGCCAGCAGTGACAGTCTAAACTATGGCTACACCTTC.

This chain uses TRBV7-9 with TRBJ1-4, with 8 bases identical to TRBD1. The CDR3 loop spans 15 amino acids. Germline V gene sequence: CDR1 SEHNR, CDR2 FQNEAQ (reference sequence). V was pared by 2 bases and J by 5 bases, with 4 bases of the junction left unmatched. The CDR3 sequence is CASSLWSGGNEKLFF. The CDR3 DNA sequence: TGTGCCAGCAGCTTATGGTCAGGGGGCAATGAAAAACTGTTTTTT.

The chain employs TRBV6-6 and TRBJ2-1, with D possibly TRBD2 on 6 matching bases. Germline V gene data show CDR1 as MNHNY and CDR2 as SVGAGI (reference sequence). The CDR3 runs 15 residues. V was cut by 6 bases and J by 8 bases, with 20 bases left in between. The CDR3 DNA follows: TGTGCCAGCAGCTACGACCGGGACTTAACGTATGAGCAGTTCTTC. Amino acids: CASSYDRDLTYEQFF.

CDR3 nucleotides: TGTGCCAGCAGTTACGCCAGGGATTCTAACTATGGCTACACCTTC. It codes for CASSYARDSNYGYTF. The V call is TRBV6-5, the J call TRBJ1-2, with TRBD1 as a possible D gene (5 bases). The germline V gene encodes CDR1 MNHEY and CDR2 SVGAGI. The V end lost 2 bases, the J end lost 0 bases, and 10 bases lay between the germline ends. The CDR3 consists of 15 residues.

The chain joins TRBV28 to TRBJ1-4, with a weak D call TRBD1 (6 bases). V lost 6 bases to trimming and J lost 7 bases, with 15 bases between them. The CDR3 spans 14 residues. CDR1 and CDR2 (germline): MDHEN, SYDVKM. CDR3 sequence (DNA): TGTGCCAGCAGGAAACAGGGTCCTCGTGAAAAACTGTTTTTT. It codes for CASRKQGPREKLFF.

This clone was recorded a few times. This chain connects TRBV6-1 to TRBJ2-1; 9 bases agree with TRBD1. J lost 3 bases, V lost 3 bases, and 3 bases had no gene match. This CDR3 comprises 15 residues. Germline loops: CDR1 MNHNS, CDR2 SASEGT. This chain's CDR3 is CASSDPGQGYNEQFF. The CDR3 DNA reads TGTGCCAGCAGTGACCCGGGACAGGGCTACAATGAGCAGTTCTTC.

J is TRBJ1-2 and V is TRBV15; tentative D call: TRBD1 (5 bases). Trimming removed 1 base at V and 5 bases at J, with 14 bases between. Germline V CDR1 and CDR2: LNHNV, YYDKDF (reference sequence). The CDR3 sequence is 15 residues long. The CDR3 sequence: CATSRAGAYGYGYTF. DNA of the CDR3: TGTGCCACCAGCAGAGCCGGGGCCTACGGATATGGCTACACCTTC.

The J gene is TRBJ1-1, the V gene TRBV18; D gene uncertain. The CDR3 consists of 16 residues. From germline, CDR1 is KGHSH and CDR2 LQKENI. V was clipped by 2 bases and J by 1 base, with 14 bases between them. The DNA for the CDR3 is TGTGCCAGCTCACCATACACCGCTGCAACGAACACTGAAGCTTTCTTT. Encoded protein: CASSPYTAATNTEAFF.

The chain employs TRBV6-2 or TRBV6-3 and TRBJ2-5; D not resolved. This CDR3 spans 11 amino acids. Germline assignment: CDR1 MNHEY and CDR2 SVGEGT. The V and J ends lost 6 bases and 2 bases respectively, with 4 bases between them. CDR3 loop: CASSRQETQYF. The CDR3 DNA is TGTGCCAGCAGCCGACAAGAGACCCAGTACTTC.